This T cell receptor (beta chain) is from a study of T cell responses to AZD1222 COVID-19 vaccine. With regard to this clone: Its antigen is not known.

Findings of the study overall: It was only after the peak T cell response that any repertoires were sampled. Spike-specific TCR repertoires showed rising breadth and depth after two AZD1222 doses. Most donors were white British and more were female, and clonal diversity was possibly underestimated. Spike regions recognized by vaccine-associated CD4 TCRs spanned the protein, led by 160-218 and 743-854.

The CDR3 has 13 amino acids. CDR1 SGHVS and CDR2 FQNEAQ come from the germline V gene. With 5 bases removed from V and 11 bases from J, the gap between germline ends came to 18 bases. Libraries were prepared by immunoSEQ multiplex PCR; TCRdb keeps only in-frame clonotypes and omits some of them. Here the sample spans 150,000 to 200,000 clones, 85% to 95% being singletons. This receptor was obtained from an adult in good health. The source was peripheral blood, collected on day 0 of AZD1222 vaccination. The chain uses TRBV7-8 and TRBJ1-1; TRBD1 is a possible D gene (5 bases). CDR3 loop: CASSPSLQVGAFF. Here the CDR3 DNA reads TGTGCCAGCAGCCCGAGTTTACAGGTCGGGGCTTTCTTT.